This TCR beta chain is drawn from a study of post-analysis software for immune sequencing data. Study-wide context: There were relapsing-remitting, secondary progressive and progressive-relapsing multiple sclerosis among the disease courses included.

The CDR3 spans 14 residues. Germline CDR1 is SEHNR and CDR2 is FQNEAQ (reference sequence). This clonotype has only a few counts. Antigen: not known. TCR beta libraries were prepared from cDNA with unique molecular identifiers. Input populations of roughly 0.95 to 10 million T cells gave rise to hundreds of thousands of cDNA molecules. TCRdb independently ran MiXCR on the PCR reads; one entry per CDR3 protein. In the table there are about 540,000 distinct CDR3 sequences, 34% of which are singletons. Study-level points and caveats: There was significantly lower normalized Chao1 diversity in multiple sclerosis patients than in controls. Samples from one preparation batch, clustered by F measure, grouped strongly together. Comparison of patients with controls showed five TRBV segments more frequent in patients, TRBV5-6, TRBV5-1 and TRBV20-1 among them.

This clonotype originated in a girl aged 2 to 17 with multiple sclerosis. Sequencing was carried out using blood. The gene calls are TRBV7-9 and TRBJ2-4, with 8 bases that match TRBD1. The DNA end is more similar to TRBJ2-7, so the J call may be wrong. The CDR3 loop is CASSKRTGTYEQYF. The CDR3, as DNA: TGTGCCAGCAGCAAACGGACAGGGACTTACGAGCAGTACTTC.